Detailed here is one TCR beta chain. Produced via immunoSEQ multiplex PCR; TCRdb's table is partial and in-frame only. Altogether about 52,000 clones are present, under 90% being singletons, with the ten largest covering about 5.6%. In germline, CDR1 is MDHEN, CDR2 SYDVKM. The CDR3 runs 15 residues. Trimming cost V 5 bases and J 4 bases, with 15 bases left between them. This sample was included in a study of PD-L1 blockade in urothelial cancer. Study information: Patients previously received 0 to 3 chemotherapy regimens. Blood drawn 3 weeks (second dose) and 6 weeks after treatment start was analyzed.

V gene TRBV28 combines with J gene TRBJ1-5, with D possibly TRBD1 on 5 matching bases. The receptor's source is a man aged 40-55 years with urothelial cancer. Sequenced here: PBMCs, sampled around atezolizumab (anti-PD-L1) treatment. CDR3 coding DNA: TGTGCCAGCAGTCTATCCCACGGGGGGAATCAGCCCCAGCATTTT. Its translation: CASSLSHGGNQPQHF.